The T cell receptor beta chain described here comes from a study of cytomegalovirus exposure and HLA in healthy donors. Findings of the study overall: The authors enumerated 180 or so TCR beta chains as linked to cytomegalovirus. Clonal expansion was found to be greater in HLA-associated TCR beta chains than in equally common others in a later analysis. TCR beta sequences numbering around 15,000 were associated with HLA alleles at 0.05 false discovery rate in a later analysis.

Healthy individuals who donated bone marrow served as the donors. A multiplex PCR was run with 60 Vbeta primers and 13 Jbeta primers. Sequencing used immunoSEQ multiplex PCR; TCRdb keeps in-frame clones, though not all of them. The sample records roughly 170,000 clones, 80% to 85% being singletons. Germline values: CDR1 SGDLS, CDR2 YYNGEE. V was clipped by 4 bases and J by 5 bases; unmatched bases: 9. The CDR3 loop spans 15 amino acids. About this clone itself: The antigen remains unidentified.

The material sequenced was PBMCs. The J gene is TRBJ2-1, the V gene TRBV9, with 7 bases lining up with TRBD2. This clonotype originated in a woman between 25 and 40 years old in good health and CMV-seronegative. CDR3 in DNA: TGTGCCAGCAGCCCCACCGGGACTACAAACAATGAGCAGTTCTTC. Amino acids: CASSPTGTTNNEQFF.